This is a list of T cell receptor beta chains from one sample in a study of shared clonotypes between healthy human individuals. Profiling relied on immunoSEQ multiplex PCR, and the TCRdb table lists in-frame clones only, not all of them. The table has fewer than 650,000 clones, 76% seen once; the top ten hold roughly 13%. The sample consisted of PBMCs. Receptors were obtained from a woman in her 40s in good health. Some clones in this sample may be carry-over from other donors' samples. Both conserved end residues are part of each CDR3. A D gene is named only where the DNA matches it firmly. The size of a clone is reported for some rows only, either as once, few or many, or as a class for expanded clones.

V	D	size	J	DNA	CDR3
TRBV5-1	-	-	TRBJ2-7	TGCGCCAGCAGCTTCCAACCCCAGGCCTACGAGCAGTACTTC	CASSFQPQAYEQYF
TRBV6-5	-	-	TRBJ2-1	TGTGCCAGCAGTTACCAGCGCGGGCTAGCGAACAATGAGCAGTTCTTC	CASSYQRGLANNEQFF
TRBV19	TRBD1	-	TRBJ2-6	TGTGCCAGTACCCCAGCGGGGACAGGGTTCTCTGGGGCCAACGTCCTGACTTTC	CASTPAGTGFSGANVLTF
TRBV28	TRBD1	-	TRBJ1-4	TGTGCCAGCACCCCGGCGGGGACAGGGTATGAAAAACTGTTTTTT	CASTPAGTGYEKLFF
TRBV15	-	-	TRBJ2-7	TGTGCCACCAGCAGAGATCCCCTCGGGCCTCCCTACGAGCAGTACTTC	CATSRDPLGPPYEQYF
TRBV30	-	-	TRBJ1-4	TGTGCCTGGAGCAGGAAGATGGGTGAAAAACTGTTTTTT	CAWSRKMGEKLFF
TRBV7-9	TRBD1	-	TRBJ1-4	TGTGCCAGCAGCGTAGGGACAGGCCCTGAAAAACTGTTTTTT	CASSVGTGPEKLFF
TRBV6-5	TRBD1	-	TRBJ2-2	TGTGCCAGCAGTTACCTAGGGACAGGGGACACCGGGGAGCTGTTTTTT	CASSYLGTGDTGELFF
TRBV11-3	-	-	TRBJ1-1	TGTGCCAGCAGCTTCCAAATGAACACTGAAGCTTTCTTT	CASSFQMNTEAFF
TRBV29-1	TRBD1	few	TRBJ1-5	TGCAGCGTAAGACAGGGAGAGGATCAGCCCCAGCATTTT	CSVRQGEDQPQHF
TRBV2	-	few	TRBJ2-2	TGTGCCAGCAGTGGATGGATCGGGGAGCTGTTTTTT	CASSGWIGELFF
TRBV18	-	-	TRBJ2-2	TGTGCCAGCTCACCACCGGGACCAGGGGCGAACACCGGGGAGCTGTTTTTT	CASSPPGPGANTGELFF
TRBV30	TRBD2	-	TRBJ2-1	TGTGCCTGGAGTGTTCAAGAAGCGGGAGTTATGGTCTTC	CAWSVQEAGVMVF
TRBV6-1	TRBD2	few	TRBJ2-5	TGTGCCAGCAGAAGTCGGACTAGCGAAGAGACCCAGTACTTC	CASRSRTSEETQYF
TRBV7-2	-	-	TRBJ2-1	TGTGCCAGCAGCTCAGAACTAGACCATGAGCAGTTCTTC	CASSSELDHEQFF
TRBV4-1	TRBD1	-	TRBJ2-7	TGCGCCAGCAGCTTACGACAGGGGCCCTCCTACGAGCAGTACTTC	CASSLRQGPSYEQYF
TRBV10-3	-	-	TRBJ2-1	TGTGCCACCACTATGGGGACCGGGTTCGAGTCAGGCAATGAGCAGTTCTTC	CATTMGTGFESGNEQFF
TRBV6-5	-	-	TRBJ2-2	TGTGCCAGCAGTTATGACCGGGACCTCTCCGGGGAGCTGTTTTTT	CASSYDRDLSGELFF
TRBV18	-	-	TRBJ2-1	TGTGCCAGCTCACCGTCTACCTACAATGAGCAGTTCTTC	CASSPSTYNEQFF
TRBV4-3	-	once	TRBJ2-3	TGCGCCAGCAGCCAAGCAGCGAGAGCCACAGATACGCAGTATTTT	CASSQAARATDTQYF
TRBV2	-	few	TRBJ1-5	TGTGCCAGCAGTGGCGGTAATCAGCCCCAGCATTTT	CASSGGNQPQHF
TRBV2	-	-	TRBJ2-5	TGTGCCAGCAGTGAACCAAAGGAGCAGTACTTC	CASSEPKEQYF
TRBV27	-	-	TRBJ2-7	TGTGCCAGCAGTTTAAGAGGGCCCAACTACGAGCAGTACTTC	CASSLRGPNYEQYF
TRBV10-1	TRBD2	-	TRBJ2-7	TGCGCCAGCAGCCCCGACCCCCTTTTAGCGGGAGAAGGATACGAGCAGTACTTC	CASSPDPLLAGEGYEQYF
TRBV19	TRBD1	many	TRBJ1-5	TGTGCCAGTCGCACAGGGGGGATTCAGCCCCAGCATTTT	CASRTGGIQPQHF
TRBV30	-	-	TRBJ2-7	TGTGCCTGGAGTAGCACCCCCTACGAGCAGTACTTC	CAWSSTPYEQYF
TRBV5-4	-	-	TRBJ2-1	TGTGCCAGCAGCTCCGGAGCGAGCTCCTACAATGAGCAGTTCTTC	CASSSGASSYNEQFF
TRBV6-6	TRBD1	-	TRBJ1-5	TGTGCCAGCAAGGTCGGACAGGGACATCAGCCCCAGCATTTT	CASKVGQGHQPQHF
TRBV5-4	TRBD2	-	TRBJ2-7	TGTGCCAGCAGCTTGGATGTCGCTAGCGGTTACGAGCAGTACTTC	CASSLDVASGYEQYF
TRBV4-2	-	-	TRBJ2-2	TGTGCCAGCAGCCAAGACCCAGTTTGGGGAGGGGGAGATCCGAACACCGGGGAGCTGTTTTTT	CASSQDPVWGGGDPNTGELFF
TRBV11-2	-	-	TRBJ2-7	TGTGCCAGCAGCTTAGGAGATTATGGCCACGAGCAGTACTTC	CASSLGDYGHEQYF
TRBV28	TRBD2	-	TRBJ2-3	TGTGCCAGCACCTCAAGCGGGAGGGGAGATACGCAGTATTTT	CASTSSGRGDTQYF
TRBV16	-	-	TRBJ1-1	TGTGCCAGCAGCCAACAGACACCGAACACTGAAGCTTTCTTT	CASSQQTPNTEAFF
TRBV11-2	-	-	TRBJ1-5	TGTGCCAGCAGCTTAATAGGGGCGCGGGATCAGCCCCAGCATTTT	CASSLIGARDQPQHF
TRBV16	-	few	TRBJ1-3	TGTGCCAGCAGCTCTCACAGAGCTGGAAACACCATATATTTT	CASSSHRAGNTIYF
TRBV7-7	-	-	TRBJ2-7	TGTGCCAGCAGCCAGGGACCCAGCTCCTACGAGCAGTACTTC	CASSQGPSSYEQYF
TRBV20-1	-	-	TRBJ1-5	TGCAGTGCTAGTCAGCAGCCCCAGCATTTT	CSASQQPQHF
TRBV5-1	TRBD1	few	TRBJ1-4	TGCGCCAGCAGCTTGGATGACAGGGTGGCTGAAAAACTGTTTTTT	CASSLDDRVAEKLFF
TRBV29-1	TRBD2	-	TRBJ2-1	TGCAGCGTTGTCGGTAGCGGGAGTTACAATGAGCAGTTCTTC	CSVVGSGSYNEQFF
TRBV18	TRBD1	-	TRBJ1-4	TGTGCCAGCTCACCGACAGGGGTTTTTGAAAAACTGTTTTTT	CASSPTGVFEKLFF
TRBV6-1	-	few	TRBJ2-7	TGTGCCAGCAGTGAATCGTCAAGGGACGAGCAGTACTTC	CASSESSRDEQYF
TRBV27	TRBD1	-	TRBJ2-7	TGTGCCAGCAGTTTATCGAACAGGGGGCTGGAGCAGTACTTC	CASSLSNRGLEQYF
TRBV2	-	once	TRBJ2-1	TGTGCCAGCAGTGAATATGTTCAGTTCTTC	CASSEYVQFF
TRBV14	-	few	TRBJ2-5	TGTGCCAGCAGCCAATACGGGGGCGCAGAGACCCAGTACTTC	CASSQYGGAETQYF
TRBV2	TRBD2	once	TRBJ2-7	TGTGCCACCCAGGCGGGAGGGCCCTACTACGAGCAGTACTTC	CATQAGGPYYEQYF
TRBV2	-	-	TRBJ1-2	TGTGCCAGCAGTGAATTCCAGGGTCTTCGTTATGGCTACACCTTC	CASSEFQGLRYGYTF
TRBV30	TRBD1	many	TRBJ1-5	TGTGCCTGGAGTCGAGACAGGGGGCAATGGCAGCCCCAGCATTTT	CAWSRDRGQWQPQHF
TRBV28	-	once	TRBJ2-7	TGTGCCAGCAGGTCCGGACCTTCTTACGAGCAGTACTTC	CASRSGPSYEQYF
TRBV10-3	-	many	TRBJ1-1	TGTGCCAGCCAGGGGCCAACCCCTGAAGCTTTCTTT	CASQGPTPEAFF
TRBV10-3	-	-	TRBJ1-1	TGTGCCATCAGTGAAGTCCTGCTGGGGGATACTGAAGCTTTCTTT	CAISEVLLGDTEAFF
TRBV6-1	-	-	TRBJ2-5	TGTGCCAGCGAGCTTAGCGGCCAAGAGACCCAGTACTTC	CASELSGQETQYF
TRBV6-5	-	-	TRBJ2-7	TGTGCCAGCAGTTACACTCAGGCAGGGAAAGGCGAGCAGTACTTC	CASSYTQAGKGEQYF
TRBV5-4	TRBD2	-	TRBJ2-7	TGTGCCAGCAGCTTGGGGCTAGCGGGGAACTACGAGCAGTACTTC	CASSLGLAGNYEQYF